The clone carrying this TCR beta chain was detected a few times. TCRdb independently ran MiXCR on the RT-PCR reads; one entry per CDR3 protein. The table has almost 700,000 distinct CDR3 sequences, 13% to 15% seen once; the top ten hold 3.6%. CDR1 and CDR2 (germline): MGHDK, SYGVNS. The V gene end was trimmed by 3 bases and the J gene end by 7 bases; junction bases not matched to a gene: 4. CDR3 length: 13 residues. The chain is built from TRBV25-1 and TRBJ2-7; 9 nucleotides align to TRBD1. Sequencing input: memory CD4+ T cells from blood. The TCR sequence derives from a female donor in good health, serving as a healthy control. CDR3 DNA: TGTGCCAGCAGTGACGGACAGGGGACGGAGCAGTACTTC. Protein sequence: CASSDGQGTEQYF.